The clone carrying this TCR beta chain has more than one count but fewer than ten. The data belong to a study of shared T cell receptors in the human thymus. Sequencing was performed with immunoSEQ multiplex PCR; in TCRdb, only in-frame clones are kept and a portion is missing. The table has roughly 560,000 clones, 70% to 80% seen once. V lost 2 bases, J lost 0 bases, and 7 bases lay in between. CDR1 and CDR2 from the germline V gene are SGHAT and FQNNGV. This CDR3 region has 14 residues. This sample was also put to use in a study of human thymus T cells. That investigation notes: Healthy Finnish infants undergoing corrective surgery for congenital heart defects were used as donors. In corrective heart surgery, resections were taken, and these provided the thymus tissue. Thymic and blood repertoires seemed to show skewed V and J gene use. Related work showed strongly overlapping thymic repertoires across unrelated individuals.

The specimen sequenced was thymocytes. The clonotype originates from a boy under two years old with a congenital heart defect. The chain uses TRBV11-2 and TRBJ1-1; no clear D. The CDR3 DNA reads TGTGCCAGCAGCTTAAGCATATTGAACACTGAAGCTTTCTTT. Translating it yields CASSLSILNTEAFF.